Below, 9 T cell receptor beta chains from the same sample are listed, as sequenced in a study of memory CD4+ T cells and cytomegalovirus serostatus. The sort gate was single viable CD3+CD4+CD8-CD45RO+ cells for memory CD4+ T cells. Sequencing used immunoSEQ multiplex PCR; TCRdb keeps in-frame clones, though not all of them. The table has 55,000 or so clones, about 80% seen once. The sequencing input was memory CD4+ T cells from blood. The receptors shown here come from an adult in good health and CMV-seropositive.

V usage is TRBV9 and J usage is TRBJ1-1; D is perhaps TRBD1 (5 bases). The CDR3 is 12 residues long. The germline V gene encodes CDR1 SGDLS and CDR2 YYNGEE. V was clipped by 4 bases and J by 5 bases, with 9 bases between them. The CDR3 is CASSSGRTEAFF. The CDR3 region has the DNA TGTGCCAGCAGCTCGGGACGTACTGAAGCTTTCTTT.

This sequence joins TRBV30 and TRBJ1-4; D ambiguous. Trimming pared 0 bases from V and 5 bases from J, leaving 10 bases between. The CDR3 loop spans 14 amino acids. Germline loops: CDR1 GTSNPN, CDR2 SVGIG (reference sequence). This CDR3 is CAWSVGGDNEKLFF. The DNA of the CDR3 is TGTGCCTGGAGTGTAGGAGGTGACAATGAAAAACTGTTTTTT.

The chain links TRBV4-3 to TRBJ1-4; D not resolved. The CDR3 loop spans 14 amino acids. Germline V gene data show CDR1 as LGHNA and CDR2 as YSLEER. Trimming pared 1 base from V and 4 bases from J, leaving 7 bases between. The CDR3 spells CASSQGEVNEKLFF. CDR3 bases: TGCGCCAGCAGCCAAGGGGAAGTTAATGAAAAACTGTTTTTT.

The J gene is TRBJ2-2, the V gene TRBV11-2; 7 bases are a match to TRBD1. Germline-derived CDR1 and CDR2 are SGHAT and FQNNGV. The CDR3 extends over 16 amino acids. With 2 bases clipped from V and 5 bases from J, the junction kept 8 bases outside the gene matches. This chain's CDR3 is CASSLSVRGRTGELFF. DNA of the CDR3: TGTGCCAGCAGCTTATCGGTTAGGGGGCGAACCGGGGAGCTGTTTTTT.

This chain links TRBV6-1 with TRBJ1-5; TRBD1 matches 7 bases. V was clipped by 7 bases and J by 0 bases; unmatched bases: 6. The V gene's germline CDR1 is MNHNS and CDR2 SASEGT. The CDR3 runs to 15 residues. CDR3 sequence: CASTLTGLSNQPQHF. The CDR3 DNA follows: TGTGCCAGCACCCTGACAGGGCTTAGCAATCAGCCCCAGCATTTT.

The rearrangement links TRBV14 to TRBJ2-3; 10 bases match TRBD2. Germline CDR1 SGHDN, CDR2 FVKESK. V was pared by 4 bases and J by 7 bases, with 11 bases of the junction left unmatched. The length of the CDR3 is 16 residues. The CDR3 DNA reads as TGTGCCAGCAGCCCCCATGGGGGACTAGCGTCAAATACGCAGTATTTT. As protein: CASSPHGGLASNTQYF.

This clone has just a few counts. This chain joins TRBV19 and TRBJ1-2, with TRBD1 matching over 9 bases. J was trimmed by 8 bases and V by 5 bases; bases with no gene match: 6. This CDR3 is 13 amino acids long. Germline V CDR1 and CDR2: LNHDA, SQIVND (reference sequence). The CDR3 reads CASSARTGDGYTF. In DNA form, the CDR3 reads TGTGCCAGTAGTGCACGGACAGGGGACGGCTACACCTTC.

The chain couples TRBV30 to TRBJ1-5; no definite D call. With 3 bases removed from V and 0 bases from J, the gap between germline ends came to 18 bases. This CDR3 has 17 residues. The V gene's germline CDR1 is GTSNPN and CDR2 SVGIG (reference sequence). The CDR3 is CAWSPWTGSGSNQPQHF. CDR3 DNA sequence: TGTGCCTGGAGCCCGTGGACGGGGTCCGGTAGCAATCAGCCCCAGCATTTT. Together with reference TRBV30 and TRBJ1-5, the CDR3 gives the full variable domain: SQTIHQWPATLVQPVGSPLSLECTVEGTSNPNLYWYRQAAGRGLQLLFYSVGIGQISSEVPQNLSASRPQDRQFILSSKKLLLSDSGFYLCAWSPWTGSGSNQPQHFGDGTRLSIL.

The rearrangement uses TRBV5-4 and TRBJ2-1; D possibly corresponds to TRBD1 (5 bases). CDR3 length: 14 amino acids. With 4 bases removed from V and 5 bases from J, the gap between germline ends came to 13 bases. Germline V gives CDR1 SGHNT, CDR2 YYREEE (reference sequence). CDR3 bases: TGTGCCAGCAGCGCGGCGACAGCACACAATGAGCAGTTCTTC. It translates to CASSAATAHNEQFF.